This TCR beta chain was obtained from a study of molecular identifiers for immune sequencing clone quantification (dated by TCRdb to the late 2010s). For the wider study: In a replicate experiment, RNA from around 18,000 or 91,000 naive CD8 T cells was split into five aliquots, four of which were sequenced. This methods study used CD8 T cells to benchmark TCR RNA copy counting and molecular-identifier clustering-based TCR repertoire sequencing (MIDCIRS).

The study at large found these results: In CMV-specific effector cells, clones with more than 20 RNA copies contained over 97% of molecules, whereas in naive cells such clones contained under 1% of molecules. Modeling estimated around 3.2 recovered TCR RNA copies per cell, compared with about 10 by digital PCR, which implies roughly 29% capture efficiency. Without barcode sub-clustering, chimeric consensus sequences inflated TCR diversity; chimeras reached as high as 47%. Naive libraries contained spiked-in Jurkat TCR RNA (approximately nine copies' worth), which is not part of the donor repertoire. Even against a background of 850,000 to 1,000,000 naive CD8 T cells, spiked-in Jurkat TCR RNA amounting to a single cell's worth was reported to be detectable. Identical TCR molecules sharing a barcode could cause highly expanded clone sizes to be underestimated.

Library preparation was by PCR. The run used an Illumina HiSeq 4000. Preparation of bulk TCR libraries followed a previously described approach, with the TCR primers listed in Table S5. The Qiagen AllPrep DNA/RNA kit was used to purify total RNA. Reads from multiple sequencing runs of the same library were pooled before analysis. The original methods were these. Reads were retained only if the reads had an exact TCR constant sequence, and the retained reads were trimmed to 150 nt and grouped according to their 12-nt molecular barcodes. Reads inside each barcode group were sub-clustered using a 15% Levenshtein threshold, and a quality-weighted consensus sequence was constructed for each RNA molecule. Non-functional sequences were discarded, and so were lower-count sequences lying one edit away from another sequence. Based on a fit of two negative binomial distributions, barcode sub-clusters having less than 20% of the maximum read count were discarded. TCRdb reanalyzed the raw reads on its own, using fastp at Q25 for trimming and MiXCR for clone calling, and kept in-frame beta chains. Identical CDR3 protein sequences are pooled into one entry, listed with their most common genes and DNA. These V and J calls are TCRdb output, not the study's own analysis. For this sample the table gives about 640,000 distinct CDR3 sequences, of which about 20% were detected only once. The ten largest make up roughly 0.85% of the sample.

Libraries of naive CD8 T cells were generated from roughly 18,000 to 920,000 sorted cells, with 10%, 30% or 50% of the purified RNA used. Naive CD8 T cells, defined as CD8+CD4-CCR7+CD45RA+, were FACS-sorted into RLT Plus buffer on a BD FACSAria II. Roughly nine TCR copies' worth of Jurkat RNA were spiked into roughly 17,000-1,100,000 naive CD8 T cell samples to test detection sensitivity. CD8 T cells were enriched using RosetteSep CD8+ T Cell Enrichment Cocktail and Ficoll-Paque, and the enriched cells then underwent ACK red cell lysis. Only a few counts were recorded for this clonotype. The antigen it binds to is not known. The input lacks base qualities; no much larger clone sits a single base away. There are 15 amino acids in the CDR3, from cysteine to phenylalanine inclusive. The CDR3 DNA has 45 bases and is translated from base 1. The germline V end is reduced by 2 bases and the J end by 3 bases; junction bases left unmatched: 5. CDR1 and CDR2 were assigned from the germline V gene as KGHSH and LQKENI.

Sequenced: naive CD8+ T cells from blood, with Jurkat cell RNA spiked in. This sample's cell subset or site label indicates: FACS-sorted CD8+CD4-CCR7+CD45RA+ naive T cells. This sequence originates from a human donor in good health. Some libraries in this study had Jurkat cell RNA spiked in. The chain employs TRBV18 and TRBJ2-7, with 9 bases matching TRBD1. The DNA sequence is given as TGTGCCAGCTCACCAGGGGACAGGGTGAGCTACGAGCAGTACTTC. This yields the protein CASSPGDRVSYEQYF. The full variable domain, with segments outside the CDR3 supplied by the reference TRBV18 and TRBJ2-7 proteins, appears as NAGVMQNPRHLVRRRGQEARLRCSPMKGHSHVYWYRQLPEEGLKFMVYLQKENIIDESGMPKERFSAEFPKEGPSILRIQQVVRGDSAAYFCASSPGDRVSYEQYFGPGTRLTVT.